Listed below are T cell receptor beta chains from one sample, sequenced in a study of blood T cell repertoires in COVID-19. TCRdb's copy holds only in-frame clones and misses some; the assay was immunoSEQ multiplex PCR. The data show under 350,000 clones, roughly 86% seen once. The sample consisted of peripheral blood. The receptor source for this set is a woman in her twenties or thirties with COVID-19, enrolled during active disease. Both conserved end residues are part of each CDR3. D genes are given only for firm matches. Size tells how often a clone was seen (once, few, many) or the class of an expanded clone, and some rows leave it out.

cdr3_aa	cdr3_nt	v_call	j_call	clone_size	d_call
CATSDWDRVEGYTF	TGTGCCACCAGTGATTGGGACAGGGTGGAAGGCTACACCTTC	TRBV24-1	TRBJ1-2	once	TRBD1
CASSLGAQGNTEAFF	TGTGCCAGCAGCTTGGGCGCACAGGGGAACACTGAAGCTTTCTTT	TRBV5-6	TRBJ1-1	-	-
CASSFGQENIQYF	TGTGCCAGCAGCTTTGGACAGGAAAACATTCAGTACTTC	TRBV11-3	TRBJ2-4	-	TRBD1
CASSLALGKGTQYF	TGTGCCAGCAGTTTAGCACTAGGCAAAGGGACCCAGTACTTC	TRBV27	TRBJ2-5	-	-
CASIRDYTDTQYF	TGTGCCAGCATCCGGGACTACACAGATACGCAGTATTTT	TRBV6-5	TRBJ2-3	-	TRBD2
CASTQTGLETQYF	TGTGCCAGCACCCAGACGGGACTAGAGACCCAGTACTTC	TRBV28	TRBJ2-5	-	-
CASSKVAQPGQGFSPLHF	TGTGCCAGCAGCAAAGTTGCGCAACCGGGACAGGGGTTTTCACCCCTCCACTTT	TRBV21-1	TRBJ1-6	-	-
CASTIGLGGQETQYF	TGTGCCAGCACCATAGGGTTAGGGGGCCAAGAGACCCAGTACTTC	TRBV11-2	TRBJ2-5	-	-
CASSLRGPSSYEQYF	TGTGCCAGCAGCCTCCGAGGGCCGAGCTCCTACGAGCAGTACTTC	TRBV5-4	TRBJ2-7	-	-
CASSPGQENTEAFF	TGCGCCAGCAGCCCGGGACAGGAGAACACTGAAGCTTTCTTT	TRBV4-1	TRBJ1-1	-	TRBD1
CASSELLQPQHF	TGTGCCAGCAGTGAACTTCTGCAGCCCCAGCATTTT	TRBV6-1	TRBJ1-5	-	-
CATSRGIGGRTGPLGYGYTF	TGTGCCACCAGCAGAGGTATAGGAGGGAGGACAGGGCCCCTAGGCTATGGCTACACCTTC	TRBV15	TRBJ1-2	-	TRBD1
CASSDVAGLGGYTF	TGTGCCAGCAGTGACGTTGCAGGATTGGGTGGCTACACCTTC	TRBV6-4	TRBJ1-2	-	-
CASSQTGGAIGGYTF	TGTGCCAGCAGTCAAACAGGGGGCGCAATCGGCGGCTACACCTTC	TRBV27	TRBJ1-2	-	TRBD1
CASSQGRSGANVLTF	TGCGCCAGCAGCCAAGGTAGATCTGGGGCCAACGTCCTGACTTTC	TRBV4-3	TRBJ2-6	-	-
CASSRRTDFGELFF	TGTGCCAGCAGTCGCCGGACGGACTTCGGGGAGCTGTTTTTT	TRBV6-2/TRBV6-3	TRBJ2-2	once	-
CASSSTGGTISPLHF	TGTGCCAGCAGCTCGACAGGGGGTACGATTTCACCCCTCCACTTT	TRBV13	TRBJ1-6	-	TRBD1
CASSLASYREGNEKLFF	TGTGCCAGCAGCTTAGCCTCCTACAGGGAGGGGAATGAAAAACTGTTTTTT	TRBV7-9	TRBJ1-4	-	-
CSARPKETQYF	TGCAGTGCTAGGCCTAAGGAGACCCAGTACTTC	TRBV20-1	TRBJ2-5	-	-
CASTSGGGNEQFF	TGTGCCAGCACTAGCGGGGGAGGGAATGAGCAGTTCTTC	TRBV2	TRBJ2-1	-	TRBD2
CASSWGQLSSGNTIYF	TGTGCCAGCAGCTGGGGACAGTTAAGTTCTGGAAACACCATATATTTT	TRBV11-2	TRBJ1-3	-	TRBD1
CASSPTGTGGWTEAFF	TGTGCCAGCAGCCCAACCGGGACAGGGGGCTGGACTGAAGCTTTCTTT	TRBV5-6	TRBJ1-1	-	TRBD1
CASSLQIRGTSQPQHF	TGTGCCAGTAGTCTCCAGATCAGGGGGACTAGCCAGCCCCAGCATTTT	TRBV19	TRBJ1-5	-	TRBD1
CSGQSGEGQPQHF	TGCAGCGGTCAGAGCGGAGAGGGTCAGCCCCAGCATTTT	TRBV29-1	TRBJ1-5	-	-
CAWGDTGPSGNTIYF	TGTGCCTGGGGGGATACAGGTCCCTCTGGAAACACCATATATTTT	TRBV30	TRBJ1-3	-	-
CATSGWRGGGETQYF	TGTGCCACCAGCGGTTGGAGAGGGGGCGGAGAGACCCAGTACTTC	TRBV15	TRBJ2-5	-	TRBD1
CASSERRGSSYNSPLHF	TGTGCCAGCAGTGAACGCAGGGGGAGCTCCTATAATTCACCCCTCCACTTT	TRBV6-1	TRBJ1-6	once	TRBD1
CASIPRGGETDTQYF	TGTGCCAGCATCCCCCGAGGAGGGGAGACAGATACGCAGTATTTT	TRBV5-4	TRBJ2-3	-	-
CASSVVETSGGHGDTQYF	TGTGCCAGCAGCGTAGTCGAGACTAGCGGGGGGCATGGCGATACGCAGTATTTT	TRBV9	TRBJ2-3	-	TRBD2
CASSEQGTGNSPLHF	TGTGCCAGCAGCGAACAGGGGACAGGTAATTCACCCCTCCACTTT	TRBV27	TRBJ1-6	-	TRBD1
CASSVGQTSYNEQFF	TGCGCCAGCAGCGTGGGACAAACCTCCTACAATGAGCAGTTCTTC	TRBV5-1	TRBJ2-1	-	-
CASSSGQGQSIADTQYF	TGTGCCAGCAGCTCTGGACAGGGCCAAAGTATAGCCGATACGCAGTATTTT	TRBV7-9	TRBJ2-3	-	TRBD1
CASSQLDRGQETQYF	TGTGCCAGCAGCCAATTGGATAGGGGCCAAGAGACCCAGTACTTC	TRBV3-1/TRBV3-2	TRBJ2-5	-	-
CASSDSGRTDTQYF	TGTGCCAGCAGCGATAGCGGCCGCACAGATACGCAGTATTTT	TRBV5-6	TRBJ2-3	-	-
CASSTRTGPNEQFF	TGTGCCAGCTCAACGCGGACAGGGCCCAATGAGCAGTTCTTC	TRBV18	TRBJ2-1	-	TRBD1
CASSLGLVGNTGELFF	TGCGCCAGCAGCCTCGGACTAGTGGGAAACACCGGGGAGCTGTTTTTT	TRBV5-1	TRBJ2-2	-	TRBD2
CASRNQENTEAFF	TGTGCCAGCAGAAATCAGGAAAACACTGAAGCTTTCTTT	TRBV18	TRBJ1-1	-	-
CASPGTGRTWAFF	TGTGCCAGCCCGGGGACAGGCCGGACGTGGGCTTTCTTT	TRBV3-1/TRBV3-2	TRBJ1-1	-	TRBD1
CASSLPPGTGKNQPQHF	TGTGCCAGCAGCTTACCGCCGGGCACAGGGAAAAATCAGCCCCAGCATTTT	TRBV5-6	TRBJ1-5	-	-
CASRPSGGDGYTF	TGTGCCAGCAGGCCCTCAGGGGGCGATGGCTACACCTTC	TRBV6-5	TRBJ1-2	-	TRBD1
CASSYPTSGGIDTQYF	TGTGCCAGCAGTTACCCGACTAGCGGGGGGATTGATACGCAGTATTTT	TRBV6-2/TRBV6-3	TRBJ2-3	-	TRBD2
CSVRTGTEAFF	TGCAGCGTCCGGACAGGGACTGAAGCTTTCTTT	TRBV29-1	TRBJ1-1	-	TRBD1
CASSPLGLATGELFF	TGCGCCAGCAGCCCGTTGGGACTCGCTACCGGGGAGCTGTTTTTT	TRBV4-1	TRBJ2-2	-	-
CALSGTANSPLHF	TGTGCCCTCTCCGGGACAGCTAATTCACCCCTCCACTTT	TRBV30	TRBJ1-6	-	TRBD1
CASSEETRENQPQHF	TGTGCCAGCAGTGAAGAAACCAGGGAAAATCAGCCCCAGCATTTT	TRBV2	TRBJ1-5	-	-
CASSLDPVARGYTF	TGTGCCAGCAGCTTGGACCCCGTAGCGCGTGGCTACACCTTC	TRBV5-4	TRBJ1-2	-	-
CAIRAPGQGQTQYF	TGTGCCATCAGGGCCCCGGGACAGGGACAGACCCAGTACTTC	TRBV10-3	TRBJ2-5	-	TRBD1
CATSDSTWTASSTDTQYF	TGTGCCACCAGTGATTCGACCTGGACAGCCTCTAGCACAGATACGCAGTATTTT	TRBV24-1	TRBJ2-3	-	-
CASSFRDSPLHF	TGTGCCAGCAGCTTCAGGGATTCACCCCTCCACTTT	TRBV11-2	TRBJ1-6	-	-
CASSIAPDRGWGTEAFF	TGTGCCAGTAGTATAGCCCCGGACAGGGGATGGGGGACTGAAGCTTTCTTT	TRBV19	TRBJ1-1	-	TRBD1
CASSAQGLAGDTDTQYF	TGTGCCAGCAGCGCCCAAGGACTAGCGGGGGACACAGATACGCAGTATTTT	TRBV9	TRBJ2-3	-	TRBD2